These T cell receptor beta chains were read from a single sample in a study of blood T cell repertoires in COVID-19. The repertoire was sequenced with immunoSEQ multiplex PCR; TCRdb's copy has only in-frame clones and lacks some. The sample holds 150,000 to 200,000 clones, 85% to 90% seen once. Sequencing was carried out using peripheral blood. All receptors derive from a woman of 80 years or more in a cohort sampled during active or convalescent COVID-19. Each CDR3 is given with its conserved first and last residue. D genes are given only for firm matches. Size tells how often a clone was seen (once, few, many) or the class of an expanded clone, and some rows leave it out.

j_call	clone_size	d_call	v_call	cdr3_nt	cdr3_aa
TRBJ1-5	.	TRBD1	TRBV19	TGTGCCAGTAGTCCTAAGACAGGGGTTATGAATCAGCCCCAGCATTTT	CASSPKTGVMNQPQHF
TRBJ1-5	.	TRBD1	TRBV4-1	TGCGCCAGCAGCTTCCGGGACAGGGACGATCAGCCCCAGCATTTT	CASSFRDRDDQPQHF
TRBJ1-3	.	TRBD1	TRBV19	TGTGCCAGTGGACAGGGCGAACCTGGAAACACCATATATTTT	CASGQGEPGNTIYF
TRBJ1-1	.	TRBD1	TRBV12-5	TGTGCTAGTGGTTTGGAAACAGGGGGGAACACTGAAGCTTTCTTT	CASGLETGGNTEAFF
TRBJ1-4	.	TRBD1	TRBV27	TGTGCCAGCAGTTTATTTGGGACAGGGGAGTGGGAAAAACTGTTTTTT	CASSLFGTGEWEKLFF
TRBJ2-2	.	.	TRBV7-2	TGTGCCAGCAGCTTAGACAGAACGAACACCGGGGAGCTGTTTTTT	CASSLDRTNTGELFF
TRBJ1-4	.	TRBD1	TRBV12-3/TRBV12-4	TGTGCCAGTCAGACAGGGATTAATGAAAAACTGTTTTTT	CASQTGINEKLFF
TRBJ2-1	.	.	TRBV12-3/TRBV12-4	TGTGCCAGCAGCGGACTCGAAGTTTTGGAGCAGTTCTTC	CASSGLEVLEQFF
TRBJ2-3	.	.	TRBV9	TGTGCCAGCAGTCGGTACCTAGCGACCCGCACAGATACGCAGTATTTT	CASSRYLATRTDTQYF
TRBJ2-7	.	TRBD2	TRBV7-8	TGTGCCAGCAGCTCCCCGCGGGAGTCGAACCCCTACGAGCAGTACTTC	CASSSPRESNPYEQYF
TRBJ2-2	.	.	TRBV27	TGTGCCAGCAGTTCTCCCCGGAGATCGCTAAAAATCACCGGGGAGCTGTTTTTT	CASSSPRRSLKITGELFF
TRBJ2-3	.	TRBD2	TRBV4-3	TGCGCCAGCAGCCAAGCGGGGGGGCTAGTGGCAGATACGCAGTATTTT	CASSQAGGLVADTQYF
TRBJ2-1	.	.	TRBV10-3	TGTGCCATCAGTGAGGGAGGTCCAAGCGGGACACTGCACAATGAGCAGTTCTTC	CAISEGGPSGTLHNEQFF
TRBJ2-1	.	TRBD2	TRBV19	TGTGCCAGTAGTTCGGGACTAAGGGTGGTTGAGCAGTTCTTC	CASSSGLRVVEQFF
TRBJ1-4	once	.	TRBV10-1	TGCGCCAGCAGTGAGTCGCAGGGGATTCGGGAAAAACTGTTTTTT	CASSESQGIREKLFF
TRBJ2-7	.	.	TRBV11-2	TGTGCCAGCAGCTTCTCGGGAGAGCAGTACTTC	CASSFSGEQYF
TRBJ2-1	.	.	TRBV20-1	TGCAGTGCTAGTGGTGCCAGAGGTCGCCAAAATGAGCAGTTCTTC	CSASGARGRQNEQFF
TRBJ1-1	.	.	TRBV21-1	TGTGCCAGCAGCAAAGTGGGCGAGGAGGGGACTGAAGCTTTCTTT	CASSKVGEEGTEAFF
TRBJ2-5	.	TRBD2	TRBV5-1	TGCGCCAGCAGCAGGACTAGCGGGAGCGAAGAGACCCAGTACTTC	CASSRTSGSEETQYF
TRBJ1-5	.	.	TRBV7-9	TGTGCCAGCAGTCTAGGGGTGGGAAGAAATCAGCCCCAGCATTTT	CASSLGVGRNQPQHF
TRBJ2-7	.	.	TRBV28	TGTGCCAGCAGCTCATGGGTCAAGGACATCTACGAGCAGTACTTC	CASSSWVKDIYEQYF
TRBJ1-2	.	TRBD1	TRBV29-1	TGCAGCGTTGTCGGGACAGGGTTTAAGAGTGGCTACACCTTC	CSVVGTGFKSGYTF
TRBJ1-5	few	.	TRBV29-1	TGCAGCGTTACGGACAGAGCCGGGCAGCCCCAGCATTTT	CSVTDRAGQPQHF
TRBJ1-6	.	.	TRBV5-6	TGTGCCAGCAGCCAGACAGGATTTTCGGGGTCACCCCTCCACTTT	CASSQTGFSGSPLHF
TRBJ2-3	once	TRBD1	TRBV11-3	TGTGCCAGCAGCTTGGACCCGACAGGGTTGACAGATACGCAGTATTTT	CASSLDPTGLTDTQYF
TRBJ1-2	.	.	TRBV28	TGTGCCAGCAGATCCCCCGAGAGGGCTAACTATGGCTACACCTTC	CASRSPERANYGYTF
TRBJ2-7	.	TRBD2	TRBV7-2	TGTGCCAGCAGCTTAGATGTAGCGGGGGCATCCTACGAGCAGTACTTC	CASSLDVAGASYEQYF
TRBJ1-3	.	TRBD1	TRBV6-5	TGTGCCAGCAGTTGGGGGACAGGGGGAAACACCATATATTTT	CASSWGTGGNTIYF
TRBJ2-5	once	TRBD2	TRBV7-2	TGTGCCAGCAGCTTAGCGCTTCGGGGGGGGGAAGAGACCCAGTACTTC	CASSLALRGGEETQYF
TRBJ2-1	.	TRBD2	TRBV7-2	TGTGCCAGCAGCTTCCGGACTAGCGGGGGGACACATGAGCAGTTCTTC	CASSFRTSGGTHEQFF
TRBJ2-3	.	TRBD2	TRBV11-3	TGTGCCAGCAGCCCCTCCAGACTAGCGGACACAGATACGCAGTATTTT	CASSPSRLADTDTQYF
TRBJ2-7	.	TRBD1	TRBV15	TGTGCCACCAGCAGGAGGGACAGCTCCTACGAGCAGTACTTC	CATSRRDSSYEQYF